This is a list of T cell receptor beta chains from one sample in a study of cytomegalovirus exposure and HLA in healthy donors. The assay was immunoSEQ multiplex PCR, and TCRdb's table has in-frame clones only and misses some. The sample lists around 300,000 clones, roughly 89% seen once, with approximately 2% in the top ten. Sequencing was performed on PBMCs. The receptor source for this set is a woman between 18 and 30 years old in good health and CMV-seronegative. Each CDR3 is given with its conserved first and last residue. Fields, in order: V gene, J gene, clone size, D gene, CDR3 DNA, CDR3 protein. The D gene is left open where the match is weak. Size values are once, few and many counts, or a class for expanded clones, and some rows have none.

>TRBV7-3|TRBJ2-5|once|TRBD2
TGTGCCAGCATCCCGACTAGCGGGGGACAAGAGACCCAGTACTTC
CASIPTSGGQETQYF
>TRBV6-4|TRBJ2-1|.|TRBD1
TGTGCCAGCAGTGAGTGGGGACAGGCCCATGAGCAGTTCTTC
CASSEWGQAHEQFF
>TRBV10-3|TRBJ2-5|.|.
TGTGCCATCAGTGATTCGACGGGATTCCAAGAGACCCAGTACTTC
CAISDSTGFQETQYF
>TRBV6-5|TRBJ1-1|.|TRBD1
TGTGCCAGCAGTTACTCGCAGGGGGCTGAAGCTTTCTTT
CASSYSQGAEAFF
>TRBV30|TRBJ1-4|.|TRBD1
TGTGCCTGGAGGGTGGGACAGGGGAACGAAAAACTGTTTTTT
CAWRVGQGNEKLFF
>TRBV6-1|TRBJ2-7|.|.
TGTGCCAGCTTAAGGAGTCAGTCCTACGAGCAGTACTTC
CASLRSQSYEQYF
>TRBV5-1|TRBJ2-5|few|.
TGCGCCAGCATGAGGGAGGAGACCCAGTACTTC
CASMREETQYF
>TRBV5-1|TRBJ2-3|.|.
TGCGCCAGCAGCTTGGCCGGTAAAACAGATACGCAGTATTTT
CASSLAGKTDTQYF
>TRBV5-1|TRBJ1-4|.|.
TGCGCCAGCAAATTTGGAGGGGGGGCGTACAATGAAAAACTGTTTTTT
CASKFGGGAYNEKLFF
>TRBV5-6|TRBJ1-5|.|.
TGTGCCAGCAGCCTAGAGGGGGGGAGGAGTCAGCCCCAGCATTTT
CASSLEGGRSQPQHF
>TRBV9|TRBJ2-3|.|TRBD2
TGTGCCAGCAGCCCGGCGGGGGGAATAGATACGCAGTATTTT
CASSPAGGIDTQYF
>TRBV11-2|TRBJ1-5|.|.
TGTGCCACCGGGGGGGGGAAGAGTCAGCCCCAGCATTTT
CATGGGKSQPQHF
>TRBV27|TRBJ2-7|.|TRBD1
TGTGCCAGCAGGAGGAGGACAGGTCGTCCCGAGCAGTACTTC
CASRRRTGRPEQYF
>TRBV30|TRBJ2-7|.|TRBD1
TGTGCCTGGAGTGTCACCGGGACAGGGGGCTACTACGAGCAGTACTTC
CAWSVTGTGGYYEQYF
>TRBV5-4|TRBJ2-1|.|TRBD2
TGTGCCAGCAGCTTGGGGCTAGCGGGGGACTACAATGAGCAGTTCTTC
CASSLGLAGDYNEQFF
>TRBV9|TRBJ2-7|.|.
TGTGCCAGCAGCCCCGAACCCAGTGTCGAGCAGTACTTC
CASSPEPSVEQYF
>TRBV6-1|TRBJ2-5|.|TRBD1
TGTGCCAGCAGTGAGGGGGGGACAGGGCAAGAGACCCAGTACTTC
CASSEGGTGQETQYF
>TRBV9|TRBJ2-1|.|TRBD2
TGTGCCAGCAGCGTAGTAATAGCGGGGGACAATGAGCAGTTCTTC
CASSVVIAGDNEQFF
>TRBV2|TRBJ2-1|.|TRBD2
TGTGCCAGCAGGGAGACTAGCGGGGGAGGGAATGAGCAGTTCTTC
CASRETSGGGNEQFF
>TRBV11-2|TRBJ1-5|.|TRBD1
TGTGCCAGCAGCCCAAGACAGGGGAATCAGCCCCAGCATTTT
CASSPRQGNQPQHF
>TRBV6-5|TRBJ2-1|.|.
TGTGCCAGCAGTTACGAGTTTGTCGGGGTTGAGCAGTTCTTC
CASSYEFVGVEQFF
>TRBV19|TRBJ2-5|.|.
TGTGCCAGTAGTATCGCGGAGACCCAGTACTTC
CASSIAETQYF
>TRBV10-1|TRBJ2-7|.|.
TGCGCCAGCAGTGAGGCCTCCGGGACAAAGTACTACGAGCAGTACTTC
CASSEASGTKYYEQYF
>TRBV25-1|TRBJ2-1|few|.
TGTGCCAGCAGTGTTGCAGGAGGTACTTTATACAATGAGCAGTTCTTC
CASSVAGGTLYNEQFF
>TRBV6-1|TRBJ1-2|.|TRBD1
TGTGCCAGCAGTCCCGGACAGGGGGGTGGCTACACCTTC
CASSPGQGGGYTF
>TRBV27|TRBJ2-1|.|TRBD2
TGTGCCAGCAGTTTCCGGCGGGGGGGCCTTTTTTATGAGCAGTTCTTC
CASSFRRGGLFYEQFF
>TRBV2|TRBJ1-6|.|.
TGTGCCAGCAGTGAAGACCCCAGAGGAACTAATTCACCCCTCCACTTT
CASSEDPRGTNSPLHF
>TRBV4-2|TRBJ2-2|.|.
TGTGCCAGCAGCCAAGGACTCCCCACCGGGGAGCTGTTTTTT
CASSQGLPTGELFF
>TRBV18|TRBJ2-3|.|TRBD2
TGTGCCAGCTCACCCCAGGCTCGCACTAGGACTAGCGGATTCGTAGGTACGCAGTATTTT
CASSPQARTRTSGFVGTQYF
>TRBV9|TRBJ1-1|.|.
TGTGCCAGCGGCGTAGTGTTAGGGGGTGAAGCTTTCTTT
CASGVVLGGEAFF
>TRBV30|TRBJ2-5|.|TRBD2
TGTGCCTGGAGCCCCGGGACTAGCTCCCAAGAGACCCAGTACTTC
CAWSPGTSSQETQYF
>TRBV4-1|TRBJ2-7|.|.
TGCGCCAGCAGCCAAGAGGAGGGGGCGTCCTACGAGCAGTACTTC
CASSQEEGASYEQYF
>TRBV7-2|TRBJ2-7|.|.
TGTGCCAGCAGCTTAGGGGTTGGTGCGGGGGCAGACTACGAGCAGTACTTC
CASSLGVGAGADYEQYF
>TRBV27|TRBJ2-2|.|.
TGTGCCAGCAGTTTGGAGGGGGCAGTCAGCGGGGAGCTGTTTTTT
CASSLEGAVSGELFF
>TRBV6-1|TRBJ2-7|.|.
TGTGCCGGGAAGCATACAGGGAAGGGCGAGCAGTACTTC
CAGKHTGKGEQYF
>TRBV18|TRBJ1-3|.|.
TGTGCCAGCTCACCACAGAGGGCCAAACTCTCTGGAAACACCATATATTTT
CASSPQRAKLSGNTIYF
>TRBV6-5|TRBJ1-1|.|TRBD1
TGTGCCAGCAGTTACTCGAGACAGGGCAACACTGAAGCTTTCTTT
CASSYSRQGNTEAFF
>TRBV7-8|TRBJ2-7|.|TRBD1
TGTGCCAGCAGCTTAGTAGGGGGGTGGACAGGGGAAGAGCAGTACTTC
CASSLVGGWTGEEQYF
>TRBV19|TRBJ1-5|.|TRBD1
TGTGCCAGTAGTCCAAGGGCCCGGACAGGAGCCAATCAGCCCCAGCATTTT
CASSPRARTGANQPQHF
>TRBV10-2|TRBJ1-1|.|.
TGCGCCAGCAGTGGTCAGGCAGGGAACACTGAAGCTTTCTTT
CASSGQAGNTEAFF
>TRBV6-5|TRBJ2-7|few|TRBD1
TGTGCCAGCCGAGCCGGGACAGACTCCTACGAGCAGTACTTC
CASRAGTDSYEQYF
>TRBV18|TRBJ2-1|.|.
TGTGCCAGCTCACCGGGCCTCTACAATGAGCAGTTCTTC
CASSPGLYNEQFF
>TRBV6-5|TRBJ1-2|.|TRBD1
TGTGCCAGCAGTTACGGACAGGGGGTGTATGGCTACACCTTC
CASSYGQGVYGYTF
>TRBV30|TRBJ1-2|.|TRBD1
TGTGCCTGGAAACTGCCGGGACAGGCACCCCGATACTATGGCTACACCTTC
CAWKLPGQAPRYYGYTF
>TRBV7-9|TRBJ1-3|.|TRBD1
TGTGCCGTGGGACAGCCGAACTCTGGAAACACCATATATTTT
CAVGQPNSGNTIYF
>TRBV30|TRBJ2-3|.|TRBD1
TGTGCCTGGAGTGGACAGGGGGCAGATACGCAGTATTTT
CAWSGQGADTQYF
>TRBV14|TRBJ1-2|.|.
TGTGCCAGCAGCCAAGTTAGGGGATTTGGCTATGGCTACACCTTC
CASSQVRGFGYGYTF
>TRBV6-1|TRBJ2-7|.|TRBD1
TGTGCCAGCAATCCCGGGACAGCGATCTACGAGCAGTACTTC
CASNPGTAIYEQYF
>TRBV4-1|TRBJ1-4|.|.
TGCGCCAGCAGCCAACGACCTATACTGACACTGGCAACTAATGAAAAACTGTTTTTT
CASSQRPILTLATNEKLFF
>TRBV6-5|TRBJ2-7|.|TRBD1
TGTGCCAGCACCCAATCCGGGACAGGCCGCGGCGAGCAGTACTTC
CASTQSGTGRGEQYF
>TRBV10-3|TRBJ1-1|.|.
TGTGCCATCAGTGGCACCGGGTCAGGGGAGGGGGAAGCTTTCTTT
CAISGTGSGEGEAFF
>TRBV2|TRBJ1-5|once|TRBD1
TGTGCCAGCAGGGGGACAGAGTATCAGCCCCAGCATTTT
CASRGTEYQPQHF
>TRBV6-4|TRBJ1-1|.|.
TGTGCCAGCAGTGACTCGGGCAGGGTCCCTCGGGTCGGCACTGAAGCTTTCTTT
CASSDSGRVPRVGTEAFF
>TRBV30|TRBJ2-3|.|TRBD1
TGTGCCTGGAGTGCCCTCGGGACAGGAACAGATACGCAGTATTTT
CAWSALGTGTDTQYF
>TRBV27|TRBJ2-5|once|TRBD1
TGTGCCAGCAGTTTACATGGGACAGGCCGAGAGCAGTACTTC
CASSLHGTGREQYF
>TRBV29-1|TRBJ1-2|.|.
TGCAGCGTTGTACCCTCGACTGGCCTTTTTACCTATGGCTACACCTTC
CSVVPSTGLFTYGYTF
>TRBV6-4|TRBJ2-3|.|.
TGTGCCAGCAGTGAAGACGCGACTACCCCGGATACGCAGTATTTT
CASSEDATTPDTQYF
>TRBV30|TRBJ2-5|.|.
TGTGCCTGGAGTTGGCTAGACGGGCAAGAGACCCAGTACTTC
CAWSWLDGQETQYF
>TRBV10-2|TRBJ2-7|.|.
TGCGCCAGCAGGGGGGCAAGTAAATTCTACGAGCAGTACTTC
CASRGASKFYEQYF
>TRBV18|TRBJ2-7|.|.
TGTGCCAGCTCACCTTCCGGACAGTCCTACGAGCAGTACTTC
CASSPSGQSYEQYF